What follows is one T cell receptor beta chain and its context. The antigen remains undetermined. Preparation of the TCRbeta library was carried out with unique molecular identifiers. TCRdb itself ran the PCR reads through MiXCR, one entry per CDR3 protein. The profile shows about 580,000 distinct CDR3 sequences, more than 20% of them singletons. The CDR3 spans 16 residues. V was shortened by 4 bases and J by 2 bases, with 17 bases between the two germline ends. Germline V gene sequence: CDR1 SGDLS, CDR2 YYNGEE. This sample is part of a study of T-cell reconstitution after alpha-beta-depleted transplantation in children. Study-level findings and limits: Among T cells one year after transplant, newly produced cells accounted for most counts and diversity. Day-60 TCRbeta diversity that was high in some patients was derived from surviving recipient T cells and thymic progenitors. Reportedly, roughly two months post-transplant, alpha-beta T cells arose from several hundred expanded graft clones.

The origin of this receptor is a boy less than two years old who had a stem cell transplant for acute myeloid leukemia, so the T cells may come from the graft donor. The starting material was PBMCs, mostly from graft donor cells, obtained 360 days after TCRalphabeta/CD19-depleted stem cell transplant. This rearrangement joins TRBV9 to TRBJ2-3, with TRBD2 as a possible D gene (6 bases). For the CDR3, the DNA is TGTGCCAGCAGCACCCTTGGGGAGGCTAACACAGATACGCAGTATTTT. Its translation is CASSTLGEANTDTQYF.